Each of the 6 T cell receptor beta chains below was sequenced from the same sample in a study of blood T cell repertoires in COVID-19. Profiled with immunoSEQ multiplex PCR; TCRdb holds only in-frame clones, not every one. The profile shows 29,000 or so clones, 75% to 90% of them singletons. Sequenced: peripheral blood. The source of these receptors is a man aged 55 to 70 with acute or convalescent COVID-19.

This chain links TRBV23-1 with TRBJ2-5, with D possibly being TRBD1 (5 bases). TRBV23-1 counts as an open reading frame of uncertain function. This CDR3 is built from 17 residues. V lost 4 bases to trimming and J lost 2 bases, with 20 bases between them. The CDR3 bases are TGCGCCAGCAGTCCCCCAGGGCTATCAGGGATTCAAGAGACCCAGTACTTC. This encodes CASSPPGLSGIQETQYF.

CDR3 loop: CASSTGISSGNTIYF. CDR3 nucleotides: TGTGCCAGCAGCACAGGGATTAGCTCTGGAAACACCATATATTTT. The V call is TRBV9, the J call TRBJ1-3; tentatively, D is TRBD1 (6 bases). This CDR3 comprises 15 residues. Trimming removed 4 bases at V and 0 bases at J, with 11 bases between. CDR1 SGDLS and CDR2 YYNGEE come from the germline V gene.

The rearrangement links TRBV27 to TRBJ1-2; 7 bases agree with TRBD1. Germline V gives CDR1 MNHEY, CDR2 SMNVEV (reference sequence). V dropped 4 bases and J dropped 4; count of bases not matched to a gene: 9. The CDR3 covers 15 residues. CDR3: CASSSDWTGAYGYTF. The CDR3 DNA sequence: TGTGCCAGCAGTTCCGATTGGACAGGAGCCTATGGCTACACCTTC.

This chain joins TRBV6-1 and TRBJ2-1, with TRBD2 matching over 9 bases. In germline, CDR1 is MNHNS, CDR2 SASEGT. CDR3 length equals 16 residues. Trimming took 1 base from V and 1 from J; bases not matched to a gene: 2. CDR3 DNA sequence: TGTGCCAGCAGTGAAGTGCTAGCGGGGTCCTACAATGAGCAGTTCTTC. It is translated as CASSEVLAGSYNEQFF.

CDR3 region: CASSLETSNEQFF. The CDR3 DNA reads as TGCGCCAGCAGCTTGGAGACTAGCAATGAGCAGTTCTTC. The chain combines TRBV5-1 with TRBJ2-1; maybe TRBD2 (6 bases). The CDR3 is 13 amino acids. Trimming pared 0 bases from V and 6 bases from J, leaving 7 bases between. Germline CDR1 and CDR2: SGHRS and YFSETQ.

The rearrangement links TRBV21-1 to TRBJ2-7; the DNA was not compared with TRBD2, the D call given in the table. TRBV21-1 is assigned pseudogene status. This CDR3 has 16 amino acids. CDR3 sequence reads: CASSKGGEKKFYEQYF. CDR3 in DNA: TGTGCCAGCAGCAAAGGGGGAGAAAAAAAGTTCTACGAGCAGTACTTC.